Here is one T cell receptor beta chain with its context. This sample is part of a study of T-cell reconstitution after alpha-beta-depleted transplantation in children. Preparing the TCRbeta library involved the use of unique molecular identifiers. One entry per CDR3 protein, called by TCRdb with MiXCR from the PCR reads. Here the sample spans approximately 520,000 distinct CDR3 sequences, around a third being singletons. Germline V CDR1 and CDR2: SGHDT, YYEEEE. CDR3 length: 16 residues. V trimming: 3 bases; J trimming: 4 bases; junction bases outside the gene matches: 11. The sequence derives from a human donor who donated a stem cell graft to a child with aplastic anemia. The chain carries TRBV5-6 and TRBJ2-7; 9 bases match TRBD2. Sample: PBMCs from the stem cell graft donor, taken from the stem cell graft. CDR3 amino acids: CASSSPTTSGAYEQYF. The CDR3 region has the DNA TGTGCCAGCAGCTCCCCAACGACTAGCGGAGCTTACGAGCAGTACTTC.